The 14 T cell receptor beta chains below were found in one sample sequenced in a study of blood T cell repertoires in COVID-19 (dated by TCRdb to 2018 to 2020). Library preparation was by the immunoSEQ multiplex PCR assay. TCRdb obtained this table from immuneACCESS and retained in-frame rearrangements with V and J assigned. These tables miss some clones; where compared with another copy, unresolved V genes account for less than half of the shortfall, and the remainder is unexplained. The sample records fewer than 80,000 clones, roughly 90% of which are singletons. About 2.4% of the sample rests with the top ten. Input material: peripheral blood. The receptors shown here come from a human donor in a cohort sampled during active COVID-19.

The chain is built from TRBV6-6 and TRBJ2-2, with D maybe TRBD1 (5 bases). V lost 0 bases to trimming and J lost 3 bases, with 5 bases between them. The germline V gene encodes CDR1 MNHNY and CDR2 SVGAGI (reference sequence). The CDR3 length is 14 residues. This CDR3 reads CASSYSGDTGELFF. In nucleotides, the CDR3 is TGTGCCAGCAGTTACTCAGGGGACACCGGGGAGCTGTTTTTT.

The rearrangement joins TRBV7-2 to TRBJ2-3, with 11 bases identical to TRBD2. After removal of 5 bases from V and 7 bases from J, the junction contained 8 bases not matched to a gene. Germline loops: CDR1 SGHTA, CDR2 FQGNSA. The CDR3 totals 15 residues. The chain's CDR3 is CASSGSGTSGYTQYF. In DNA, the CDR3 is TGTGCCAGCAGCGGATCCGGGACTAGCGGATATACGCAGTATTTT.

The sample holds one count of this clone. J is TRBJ2-1 and V is TRBV20-1; D not resolved. Trimming left V 3 bases short and J 7 bases short, with 4 bases between. The germline CDR1 and CDR2 sequences are DFQATT and SNEGSKA (reference sequence). CDR3 length: 10 amino acids. CDR3 region: CSARRNEQFF. The DNA of the CDR3 is TGCAGTGCTAGGCGTAATGAGCAGTTCTTC.

The rearrangement joins TRBV4-3 to TRBJ1-6; possible D gene TRBD1, 5 bases. CDR1 is LGHNA and CDR2 is YSLEER in the germline V gene. Trimming left V 0 bases short and J 4 bases short, with 7 bases between. The CDR3 length is 15 residues. The CDR3 spells CASSQEEGYNSPLHF. CDR3 nucleotide sequence: TGCGCCAGCAGCCAAGAGGAGGGGTATAATTCACCCCTCCACTTT.

The chain carries TRBV7-6 and TRBJ2-7; perhaps TRBD2 as D (6 bases). The germline gives CDR1 SGHVS, CDR2 FNYEAQ. The V end lost 3 bases, the J end lost 3 bases, and 9 bases lay between the germline ends. The CDR3 has 13 amino acids. CDR3 loop: CASSFLAIYEQYF. Written as DNA, the CDR3 is TGTGCCAGCAGCTTCCTAGCGATCTACGAGCAGTACTTC. The entire variable domain, with the rest obtained from reference TRBV7-6 and TRBJ2-7, is as follows: GAGVSQSPRYKVTKRGQDVALRCDPISGHVSLYWYRQALGQGPEFLTYFNYEAQQDKSGLPNDRFSAERPEGSISTLTIQRTEQRDSAMYRCASSFLAIYEQYFGPGTRLTVT.

The chain combines TRBV11-2 with TRBJ1-3; 8 bases match TRBD1. J was trimmed by 2 bases and V by 3 bases; bases with no gene match: 9. Germline V lookup: CDR1 SGHAT, CDR2 FQNNGV. The CDR3 is 17 residues long. CDR3 sequence (DNA): TGTGCCAGCAGCTTTCGTTCGGGCAGGGGGCCTGGAAACACCATATATTTT. It specifies CASSFRSGRGPGNTIYF.

This clone was found a few times. The V and J genes are TRBV11-2 and TRBJ2-1; D possibly corresponds to TRBD1 (7 bases). Deletions cut 5 bases from V and 5 bases from J, with 13 bases between. Germline lookup yields CDR1 SGHAT and CDR2 FQNNGV. This CDR3 spans 14 amino acids. CDR3 in amino acids: CASSAGQLNNEQFF. CDR3 DNA sequence: TGTGCCAGCAGCGCGGGACAGCTAAACAATGAGCAGTTCTTC.

V usage is TRBV27 and J usage is TRBJ1-1; the D gene is possibly TRBD1 (5 bases). CDR3 length equals 14 residues. Trimming removed 6 bases at V and 0 bases at J, with 11 bases between. Germline CDR1 MNHEY, CDR2 SMNVEV (reference sequence). CDR3 coding DNA: TGTGCCAGCAGACTCAGGGAGGTGAACACTGAAGCTTTCTTT. Translating it yields CASRLREVNTEAFF.

This chain links TRBV28 with TRBJ1-2; 8 positions match TRBD1. From germline, CDR1 is MDHEN and CDR2 SYDVKM. V trimming: 4 bases; J trimming: 4 bases; junction bases outside the gene matches: 5. This CDR3 spans 14 amino acids. CDR3 DNA sequence: TGTGCCAGCAGTTCGACAGGGGCGTTCTATGGCTACACCTTC. It encodes CASSSTGAFYGYTF.

This clone was seen once. The rearrangement links TRBV19 to TRBJ1-4; TRBD1 agrees at 8 bases. The CDR3 is 14 amino acids. V dropped 6 bases and J dropped 8; count of bases not matched to a gene: 8. Germline V CDR1 and CDR2: LNHDA, SQIVND (reference sequence). Here the CDR3 reads CASRPDRGGEKLFF. The CDR3 DNA is TGTGCCAGTAGACCCGACAGGGGAGGCGAAAAACTGTTTTTT.

The chain combines TRBV2 with TRBJ1-2; 9 bases agree with TRBD1. V lost 6 bases, J lost 8 bases, and 7 bases stayed unmatched. The CDR3 runs 13 residues. Germline V gene lookup returns CDR1 SNHLY and CDR2 FYNNEI. CDR3 nucleotide sequence: TGTGCCAGCAGACGGGACAGGGATGTCGGCTACACCTTC. Translation: CASRRDRDVGYTF.

The chain recombines TRBV7-8 with TRBJ2-5; TRBD2 aligns across 10 bases. The CDR3 length is 18 residues. Germline CDR1 SGHVS, CDR2 FQNEAQ. Trimming removed 1 base from V and 1 base from J; junction bases left unmatched: 9. DNA for the CDR3: TGTGCCAGCAGCTTAGTTAGCGGGGGGCGAGATCCCCAAGAGACCCAGTACTTC. Its protein is CASSLVSGGRDPQETQYF.

The chain couples TRBV6-5 to TRBJ1-6; 9 positions agree with TRBD1. V gave up 6 bases and J gave up 9 bases; unmatched junction bases: 9. The CDR3 consists of 15 residues. Germline V gene sequence: CDR1 MNHEY, CDR2 SVGAGI. The CDR3 sequence is CASRDLTGGASPLHF. The CDR3, as DNA: TGTGCCAGCAGGGACCTAACAGGGGGCGCTTCACCCCTCCACTTT.

This clone came up once. The V call is TRBV5-6, the J call TRBJ2-7, with D perhaps TRBD2 (6 bases). Trimming removed 0 bases at V and 0 bases at J, with 13 bases between. Per germline, CDR1 SGHDT and CDR2 YYEEEE. This CDR3 has 16 residues. The CDR3 loop reads CASSLVALGSSYEQYF. The CDR3 region has the DNA TGTGCCAGCAGCTTGGTGGCACTCGGGAGCTCCTACGAGCAGTACTTC.